The 21 T cell receptor beta chains presented below share a single source sample, sequenced in a study of T cell changes during pregnancy in multiple sclerosis. Only in-frame clones appear in the TCRdb table, and some are missing; sequencing was by immunoSEQ multiplex PCR. The sample holds some 75,000 clones; nearly 95% are singletons and the top ten take 0.85% to 1.3%. This specimen consisted of peripheral blood, obtained in the second trimester of pregnancy. The receptors shown here come from a female donor with multiple sclerosis, enrolled in a pregnancy study.

The chain is built from TRBV9 and TRBJ2-4; 10 bases match TRBD2. Germline trimming cut 4 bases from V and 11 bases from J; bases unmatched to any gene: 9. This CDR3 region has 14 residues. Germline-derived CDR1 and CDR2 are SGDLS and YYNGEE. As DNA, the CDR3 is TGTGCCAGCAGCCCTCGGACTAGCGGTGCTGTTCAGTACTTC. It translates to CASSPRTSGAVQYF.

This chain connects TRBV6-1 to TRBJ1-5; the D gene is possibly TRBD1 (6 bases). V was pared by 3 bases and J by 6 bases, with 12 bases between. Germline loops: CDR1 MNHNS, CDR2 SASEGT. The CDR3 length is 14 residues. The DNA of the CDR3 is TGTGCCAGCAGTGACTTCCAGGGGAGTCAGCCCCAGCATTTT. Its translation: CASSDFQGSQPQHF.

V and J are TRBV4-1 and TRBJ1-5; 9 positions agree with TRBD1. J gave up 6 bases and V 5 bases, and 5 bases lay outside the gene matches. Germline V gives CDR1 MGHRA, CDR2 YSYEKL. This CDR3 comprises 14 residues. The DNA of the CDR3 is TGCGCCAGCAGCTGGACAGGGGACGCTCAGCCCCAGCATTTT. Protein sequence: CASSWTGDAQPQHF.

In its sample, this clone was seen once. This rearrangement joins TRBV19 to TRBJ1-2; the D gene is possibly TRBD1 (5 bases). The CDR3 totals 15 residues. CDR1 is LNHDA, CDR2 SQIVND, per germline (reference sequence). Deletions cut 3 bases from V and 7 bases from J, with 18 bases between. Written as DNA, the CDR3 is TGTGCCAGTAGTATCCCTGGTGGCAGAAGGGGTGGCTACACCTTC. It specifies CASSIPGGRRGGYTF.

The J gene is TRBJ2-2, the V gene TRBV5-1; 7 bases fit TRBD2. The germline V gene encodes CDR1 SGHRS and CDR2 YFSETQ. CDR3 size: 15 residues. The trim removed 4 bases at V and 3 bases at J, leaving 6 bases unmatched. The CDR3 region has the DNA TGCGCCAGCAGCCCAAGACTAGCTGACACCGGGGAGCTGTTTTTT. It yields the protein CASSPRLADTGELFF.

V usage is TRBV21-1 and J usage is TRBJ2-7; the table's D call, TRBD2, was not checked against the DNA. TRBV21-1 is flagged as a pseudogene. The CDR3 runs 17 residues. CDR3 residues: CASNPGQRLAGAHEQYF. CDR3 nucleotides: TGTGCCAGCAATCCGGGACAGAGACTAGCGGGAGCCCACGAGCAGTACTTC.

This chain uses TRBV6-1 with TRBJ1-1; no firm D call. From germline, CDR1 is MNHNS and CDR2 SASEGT. The V and J ends lost 1 base and 1 base respectively, with 10 bases between them. The CDR3 is made up of 15 amino acids. Here the CDR3 reads CASSEGSNRNTEAFF. CDR3 coding DNA: TGTGCCAGCAGTGAAGGAAGTAACAGGAACACTGAAGCTTTCTTT.

This sequence joins TRBV6-5 and TRBJ1-1; D might be TRBD1 (5 bases). The germline V and J ends were trimmed by 1 base and 0 bases, with 12 bases remaining between them. In germline, CDR1 is MNHEY, CDR2 SVGAGI. The CDR3 sequence is 16 residues long. CDR3 bases: TGTGCCAGCAGTTACTTACAGGCACTACTGAACACTGAAGCTTTCTTT. Translated, it gives CASSYLQALLNTEAFF.

The J gene is TRBJ1-1, the V gene TRBV10-2, with TRBD1 as a possible D gene (6 bases). CDR3 length: 14 residues. CDR1 WSHSY and CDR2 SAAADI come from the germline V gene. Deletions cut 3 bases from V and 1 base from J, with 9 bases between. CDR3 protein: CASSDYRANTEAFF. In DNA, the CDR3 is TGCGCCAGCAGTGATTACAGGGCGAACACTGAAGCTTTCTTT.

The V gene is TRBV11-2, the J gene TRBJ1-4; 11 bases are shared with TRBD1. Trimming cost V 4 bases and J 8 bases; bases outside gene matches: 6. The CDR3 extends over 15 amino acids. Looked up from germline, CDR1 is SGHAT and CDR2 is FQNNGV. CDR3 DNA: TGTGCCAGCAGCTCGGACAGGGGGCGAAGCGAAAAACTGTTTTTT. This encodes CASSSDRGRSEKLFF.

This rearrangement joins TRBV6-4 to TRBJ2-1, with 8 bases identical to TRBD2. CDR3 length: 15 residues. V lost 2 bases and J lost 0; bases outside the gene matches: 0. Germline assignment: CDR1 MRHNA and CDR2 SNTAGT. CDR3 in amino acids: CASSDTSGSYNEQFF. The DNA of the CDR3 is TGTGCCAGCAGTGACACTAGCGGCTCCTACAATGAGCAGTTCTTC.

The chain links TRBV12-2 to TRBJ1-5. TRBV12-2 counts as a pseudogene. The CDR3 has 17 residues. CDR3 in amino acids: CASRRSWRDLSNQPQHF. In DNA form, the CDR3 reads TGTGCAAGTCGCCGTTCGTGGCGGGATCTTAGCAATCAGCCCCAGCATTTT.

The V and J genes are TRBV7-7 and TRBJ2-7; 9 bases agree with TRBD1. Losses at the gene ends were 3 bases for V and 5 bases for J; bases not matched to a gene: 5. The CDR3 consists of 14 residues. Germline-derived CDR1 and CDR2 are SSHAT and FNYEAQ (reference sequence). The CDR3 loop is CASSLGTGTDEQYF. Written as DNA, the CDR3 is TGTGCCAGCAGCTTGGGGACAGGGACGGACGAGCAGTACTTC.

The genes are TRBV6-5 and TRBJ2-7; TRBD2 matches at 10 bases. V was clipped by 0 bases and J by 3 bases; unmatched bases: 5. The CDR3 totals 16 residues. Germline V gives CDR1 MNHEY, CDR2 SVGAGI. The CDR3 sequence: CASSYSKLAGHYEQYF. The DNA of the CDR3 is TGTGCCAGCAGTTACTCGAAACTAGCGGGACACTACGAGCAGTACTTC.

This chain links TRBV9 with TRBJ2-7; 13 nucleotides agree with TRBD2. The CDR3 totals 19 residues. CDR1 SGDLS and CDR2 YYNGEE come from the germline V gene. Germline trimming cut 3 bases from V and 3 bases from J; bases unmatched to any gene: 15. CDR3 in DNA: TGTGCCAGCAGCGCCAACCCTAGACTAGCGGGAGGAGAAGGCTACGAGCAGTACTTC. This codes for CASSANPRLAGGEGYEQYF.

This rearrangement joins TRBV19 to TRBJ1-1; 9 bases fit TRBD1. The J segment lost 5 bases and the V segment lost 5 bases, leaving 6 bases of the junction unmatched. Germline V gene sequence: CDR1 LNHDA, CDR2 SQIVND (reference sequence). There are 14 residues in the CDR3. DNA for the CDR3: TGTGCCAGTAGTGCAGGGACAGGGCTAACTGAAGCTTTCTTT. This sequence encodes CASSAGTGLTEAFF. Full variable domain (missing parts from reference TRBV19 and TRBJ1-1): DGGITQSPKYLFRKEGQNVTLSCEQNLNHDAMYWYRQDPGQGLRLIYYSQIVNDFQKGDIAEGYSVSREKKESFPLTVTSAQKNPTAFYLCASSAGTGLTEAFFGQGTRLTVV.

V and J are TRBV13 and TRBJ2-1; 8 nucleotides match TRBD1. CDR3 length: 15 amino acids. The germline V gene has CDR1 PRHDT and CDR2 FYEKMQ (reference sequence). V was clipped by 4 bases and J by 8 bases; unmatched bases: 10. CDR3 residues: CASSSPTGTGDEQFF. The CDR3 DNA is TGTGCCAGCAGCTCACCCACCGGGACAGGCGATGAGCAGTTCTTC.

This chain connects TRBV28 to TRBJ2-3, with D perhaps matching TRBD2 (6 bases). The CDR3 is 13 amino acids. Per germline, CDR1 MDHEN and CDR2 SYDVKM. V was cut by 5 bases and J by 7 bases, with 13 bases left in between. CDR3 sequence: CASSQAGRNTQYF. The CDR3 bases are TGTGCCAGCAGTCAGGCGGGACGGAATACGCAGTATTTT. The full variable domain, with the rest looked up from reference TRBV28 and TRBJ2-3, is DVKVTQSSRYLVKRTGEKVFLECVQDMDHENMFWYRQDPGLGLRLIYFSYDVKMKEKGDIPEGYSVSREKKERFSLILESASTNQTSMYLCASSQAGRNTQYFGPGTRLTVL.

The gene calls are TRBV18 and TRBJ2-1, with 9 nucleotides matching TRBD1. Germline lookup yields CDR1 KGHSH and CDR2 LQKENI. The CDR3 sequence is 15 residues long. Unmatched junction bases numbered 4, after V lost 3 bases and J lost 4 bases. This CDR3 is CASSPGQGTYNEQFF. CDR3 nucleotide sequence: TGTGCCAGCTCACCGGGACAGGGAACATACAATGAGCAGTTCTTC.

The chain employs TRBV6-5 and TRBJ1-4; D may be TRBD1 (6 bases). V was shortened by 4 bases and J by 4 bases, with 13 bases between the two germline ends. Germline loops: CDR1 MNHEY, CDR2 SVGAGI. This CDR3 comprises 15 residues. The CDR3 sequence: CASSFSGGGNEKLFF. The CDR3 coding sequence is TGTGCCAGCAGTTTTTCGGGAGGGGGTAATGAAAAACTGTTTTTT.

V and J are TRBV28 and TRBJ2-7, with D hard to call. Germline CDR1 MDHEN, CDR2 SYDVKM. The CDR3 is made up of 12 amino acids. Trimming removed 5 bases at V and 2 bases at J, with 7 bases between. The CDR3, as DNA: TGTGCCAGCAGTAGAGAGGCCTACGAGCAGTACTTC. It translates to CASSREAYEQYF.